This TCR beta chain is from a study of T cells after yellow fever vaccination. Study-wide context: SMART-Seq v4 Ultra Low Input served to prepare low-cell-number fractions. Findings of the study overall: A secondary response was less intense yet reached its peak sooner, at day 5 versus 15. The booster response re-showed most primary clones: approximately 95% CD4, around 87% CD8.

TCR cDNA, made by 5'RACE template switching, carried an added universal primer site and UMIs. MiXCR, applied by TCRdb to the 5' RACE reads, yields one record per CDR3 protein. Of under 200,000 distinct CDR3 sequences in the sample, around 10% were seen once. This clonotype turned up a few times. As yet, its antigen is unknown. This CDR3 comprises 16 residues. V gave up 5 bases and J gave up 1 base; unmatched junction bases: 8. Per the germline V gene, CDR1 is MNHEY and CDR2 is SMNVEV (reference sequence). The V gene is TRBV27, the J gene TRBJ1-5; TRBD1 matches 7 bases. This clonotype originated in a man aged 18 to 30 who received the YFV17D yellow fever vaccine. Sequenced here: CD8+ T cells sorted from PBMCs, sampled 15 days after the yellow fever booster vaccination. CDR3 nucleotide sequence: TGTGCCAGCAGTCCGTCGACAGGGAGAAGCAATCAGCCCCAGCATTTT. Protein product: CASSPSTGRSNQPQHF.